The 22 T cell receptor beta chains below were found in one sample sequenced in a study of blood T cell repertoires in COVID-19. This table comes from immunoSEQ multiplex PCR, and its TCRdb copy is limited to in-frame clones, with some not included. Of fewer than 250,000 clones in the sample, approximately 86% were seen once. The specimen sequenced was peripheral blood. These receptor sequences come from a man between 60 and 75 years old with acute or convalescent COVID-19.

CDR3 protein: CASSRGQGRQETQYF. The CDR3, as DNA: TGCGCCAGCAGCCGAGGACAGGGGCGACAAGAGACCCAGTACTTC. J is TRBJ2-5 and V is TRBV4-3, with 9 nucleotides matching TRBD1. The CDR3 is made up of 15 amino acids. V shed 4 bases and J 2 bases; nucleotides not matched to a gene: 5. The germline V gene has CDR1 LGHNA and CDR2 YSLEER.

The chain employs TRBV9 and TRBJ1-3, with D unclear. The CDR3 length is 14 residues. Trimming shortened V by 4 bases and J by 4 bases, and 12 bases separated the two germline ends. In germline, CDR1 is SGDLS, CDR2 YYNGEE. The CDR3 nucleotides read TGTGCCAGCAGCCCTGAGCGGACGGGAAACACCATATATTTT. It is translated as CASSPERTGNTIYF.

Written as DNA, the CDR3 is TGTGCCAGCAGCGACGGCAGGGGCACTGAAGCTTTCTTT. This translates into CASSDGRGTEAFF. This chain joins TRBV11-3 and TRBJ1-1, with a tentative D call TRBD1 (6 bases). Looked up from germline, CDR1 is SGHNT and CDR2 is YENEEA. V was clipped by 5 bases and J by 4 bases, with 11 bases between them. CDR3 length: 13 residues.

The chain couples TRBV28 to TRBJ1-5; no definite D call. This CDR3 has 13 amino acids. Trimming pared 6 bases from V and 4 bases from J, leaving 10 bases between. The germline CDR1 and CDR2 sequences are MDHEN and SYDVKM. This CDR3 is CASRWTGNQPQHF. In nucleotides, the CDR3 is TGTGCCAGCAGGTGGACTGGAAATCAGCCCCAGCATTTT.

CDR3 amino acids: CASSRPGQNTEAFF. The DNA of the CDR3 is TGCGCCAGCAGCCGACCCGGACAGAACACTGAAGCTTTCTTT. This sequence joins TRBV4-1 and TRBJ1-1; weak D call: TRBD1 (5 bases). This CDR3 contains 14 residues. Germline V lookup: CDR1 MGHRA, CDR2 YSYEKL. V gave up 4 bases and J gave up 1 base, with 10 bases separating them.

The chain couples TRBV5-8 to TRBJ1-6, with D tentatively TRBD1 (5 bases). Germline CDR1 and CDR2: SGHTS and YDEGEE. This CDR3 region has 15 residues. V dropped 4 bases and J dropped 4 bases, with 12 bases sitting between them. DNA of the CDR3: TGTGCCAGCAGCCCCCTTAGGGGATATAATTCACCCCTCCACTTT. It encodes CASSPLRGYNSPLHF.

The V and J genes are TRBV3-1 (or the pseudogene TRBV3-2) and TRBJ2-5, with 11 bases fitting TRBD2. J lost 1 base, V lost 2 bases, and 3 bases had no gene match. The germline V gene encodes CDR1 LGHDT and CDR2 YNNKEL (reference sequence). The CDR3 is made up of 16 amino acids. The CDR3 DNA is TGTGCCAGCAGCCAACTCACTAGCGGGGGCCAAGAGACCCAGTACTTC. Translated: CASSQLTSGGQETQYF.

The chain carries TRBV5-4 and TRBJ1-6; 7 bases map to TRBD1. V shed 0 bases, J shed 3 bases, and the junction held 0 bases outside the gene matches. This CDR3 spans 15 amino acids. Germline V gene lookup returns CDR1 SGHNT and CDR2 YYREEE (reference sequence). The CDR3 loop is CASSLGQGYNSPLHF. The CDR3 DNA reads TGTGCCAGCAGCTTGGGACAGGGCTATAATTCACCCCTCCACTTT.

In this sample, this clone turned up once. The V gene is TRBV6-5, the J gene TRBJ1-4, with 9 bases matching TRBD1. CDR1 MNHEY and CDR2 SVGAGI come from the germline V gene. The CDR3 sequence is 14 residues long. V gave up 5 bases and J gave up 7 bases; unmatched junction bases: 5. The CDR3 DNA sequence: TGTGCCAGCAGTCTGGACAGGGGAAGTGAAAAACTGTTTTTT. This translates into CASSLDRGSEKLFF.

In its sample, this clone was seen a few times. The genes are TRBV29-1 and TRBJ1-1; TRBD1 is a possible D gene (5 bases). The CDR3 totals 10 residues. Germline CDR1 is SQVTM and CDR2 is ANQGSEA. Trimming left V 4 bases short and J 11 bases short, with 11 bases between. CDR3 coding DNA: TGCAGCGTTGTGGGGGGTCTCGCTTTCTTT. Protein product: CSVVGGLAFF.

This rearrangement joins TRBV6-5 to TRBJ2-3, with 7 bases that match TRBD2. The CDR3 loop spans 15 amino acids. Germline V CDR1 and CDR2: MNHEY, SVGAGI. The V gene end was trimmed by 10 bases and the J gene end by 0 bases; junction bases not matched to a gene: 10. The CDR3 loop reads CATSRGGYSTDTQYF. The CDR3 nucleotides are TGTGCCACCTCGCGCGGGGGATACAGCACAGATACGCAGTATTTT.

This clone was observed a few times. The gene calls are TRBV7-3 and TRBJ2-1, with D uncertain. V lost 5 bases to trimming and J lost 5 bases, with 10 bases between them. The CDR3 spans 13 residues. Germline loops: CDR1 SGHTA, CDR2 FQGTGA. DNA of the CDR3: TGTGCCAGCAGCCCTATAAGCGACAATGAGCAGTTCTTC. Amino acid sequence: CASSPISDNEQFF.

The rearrangement uses TRBV6-6 and TRBJ1-3, with 7 bases that match TRBD1. V lost 7 bases and J lost 0; bases outside the gene matches: 3. Germline values: CDR1 MNHNY, CDR2 SVGAGI (reference sequence). CDR3 length: 14 residues. The CDR3, as DNA: TGTGCCAGCACCAGACAGGGCTCTGGAAACACCATATATTTT. This encodes CASTRQGSGNTIYF.

The chain is built from TRBV6-2 or TRBV6-3 and TRBJ2-7; no reliable D call. The germline gives CDR1 MNHEY, CDR2 SVGEGT. Trimming removed 2 bases from V and 3 bases from J, with 14 bases in between. This CDR3 region has 15 residues. The CDR3 DNA is TGTGCCAGCAGTTACCTCGCCAGCGAGAGCTACGAGCAGTACTTC. Its protein is CASSYLASESYEQYF.

V gene TRBV3-1 (or the pseudogene TRBV3-2) combines with J gene TRBJ1-6; the D is unclear. CDR3 length: 19 amino acids. Trimming took 6 bases from V and 0 from J, leaving 21 bases between them. Germline V lookup: CDR1 LGHDT, CDR2 YNNKEL (reference sequence). The CDR3 sequence is CASRPRGSDTRSYNSPLHF. The CDR3 DNA is TGTGCCAGCAGGCCAAGAGGGTCAGATACCCGCTCCTATAATTCACCCCTCCACTTT.

In this sample, this clone turned up once. The rearrangement uses TRBV11-2 and TRBJ1-1, with 10 bases fitting TRBD1. This CDR3 is 17 amino acids long. Germline lookup yields CDR1 SGHAT and CDR2 FQNNGV. The V segment lost 4 bases and the J segment 1 base; nucleotides outside the gene matches: 9. The CDR3 DNA is TGTGCCAGCAGCTCGAGAGACAGGGGGCTAGGGAACACTGAAGCTTTCTTT. Translating it yields CASSSRDRGLGNTEAFF.

The J gene is TRBJ2-2, the V gene TRBV28; TRBD1 might be the D (6 bases). The germline CDR1 and CDR2 sequences are MDHEN and SYDVKM. The CDR3 length is 15 residues. The V end lost 10 bases, the J end lost 4 bases, and 19 bases lay between the germline ends. CDR3 loop: CATALRQGPTGELFF. CDR3 coding DNA: TGTGCCACCGCACTAAGGCAGGGGCCCACCGGGGAGCTGTTTTTT.

The rearrangement joins TRBV7-3 to TRBJ2-3; 12 nucleotides match TRBD2. The CDR3 is 18 residues long. V gave up 5 bases and J gave up 1 base; unmatched junction bases: 10. Germline CDR1 reads SGHTA; CDR2 reads FQGTGA. CDR3 bases: TGTGCCAGCAGCCCCGACGCCCTAGCGGGGGGGCGCACAGATACGCAGTATTTT. This gives the protein CASSPDALAGGRTDTQYF.

This chain uses TRBV6-5 with TRBJ2-7; D might be TRBD2 (6 bases). CDR1 and CDR2 (germline): MNHEY, SVGAGI. V gave up 6 bases and J gave up 5 bases, with 20 bases separating them. This CDR3 is built from 15 residues. CDR3 protein: CASSPPGGRWHEQYF. The CDR3 DNA sequence: TGTGCCAGCAGCCCCCCAGGAGGGAGGTGGCACGAGCAGTACTTC.

J is TRBJ1-5 and V is TRBV18; D unresolved. The CDR3 length is 16 residues. CDR1 and CDR2 from the germline V gene are KGHSH and LQKENI. V was clipped by 0 bases and J by 3 bases, with 12 bases between them. As DNA, the CDR3 is TGTGCCAGCTCACCACCGTCGGGGAGGGCCAATCAGCCCCAGCATTTT. Protein sequence: CASSPPSGRANQPQHF.

This clone has more than one count but fewer than ten. The gene calls are TRBV5-1 and TRBJ2-1, with 11 nucleotides matching TRBD1. Trimming cost V 4 bases and J 6 bases; bases outside gene matches: 9. Germline V gives CDR1 SGHRS, CDR2 YFSETQ. The CDR3 spans 16 residues. The CDR3: CASSARGTGGINEQFF. The CDR3 region has the DNA TGCGCCAGCAGCGCACGAGGGACAGGGGGGATCAATGAGCAGTTCTTC.

V is TRBV19 and J is TRBJ1-5; tentatively, D is TRBD1 (5 bases). With 6 bases removed from V and 3 bases from J, the gap between germline ends came to 12 bases. The V gene's germline CDR1 is LNHDA and CDR2 SQIVND (reference sequence). The CDR3 spans 14 residues. The CDR3 is CASRSRVLNQPQHF. DNA for the CDR3: TGTGCCAGTAGGAGCAGGGTCCTCAATCAGCCCCAGCATTTT.